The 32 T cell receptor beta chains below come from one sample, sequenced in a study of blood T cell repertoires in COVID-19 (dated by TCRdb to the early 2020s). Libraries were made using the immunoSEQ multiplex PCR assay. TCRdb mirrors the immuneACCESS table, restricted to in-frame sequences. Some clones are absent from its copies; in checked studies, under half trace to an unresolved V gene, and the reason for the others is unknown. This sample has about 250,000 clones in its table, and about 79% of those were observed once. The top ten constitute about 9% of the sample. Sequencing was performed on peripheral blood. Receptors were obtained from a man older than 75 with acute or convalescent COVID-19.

The CDR3 here is CAISGDLRDTQYF. The CDR3 DNA sequence: TGTGCCATCAGTGGGGACTTACGAGATACGCAGTATTTT. The gene calls are TRBV10-3 and TRBJ2-3, with D possibly matching TRBD2 (6 bases). CDR3 length equals 13 residues. V was trimmed by 4 bases and J by 5 bases, leaving 10 bases between them. From germline, CDR1 is ENHRY and CDR2 SYGVKD.

The CDR3 spells CASSSRKQGSYEQYF. The CDR3, as DNA: TGTGCCAGCAGCTCACGGAAACAGGGCTCCTACGAGCAGTACTTC. The chain uses TRBV5-4 and TRBJ2-7; D perhaps matches TRBD1 (6 bases). V was trimmed by 3 bases and J by 0 bases, leaving 13 bases between them. Per germline, CDR1 SGHNT and CDR2 YYREEE (reference sequence). This CDR3 comprises 15 residues. Full variable domain (remainder filled in from reference TRBV5-4 and TRBJ2-7): ETGVTQSPTHLIKTRGQQVTLRCSSQSGHNTVSWYQQALGQGPQFIFQYYREEENGRGNFPPRFSGLQFPNYSSELNVNALELDDSALYLCASSSRKQGSYEQYFGPGTRLTVT.

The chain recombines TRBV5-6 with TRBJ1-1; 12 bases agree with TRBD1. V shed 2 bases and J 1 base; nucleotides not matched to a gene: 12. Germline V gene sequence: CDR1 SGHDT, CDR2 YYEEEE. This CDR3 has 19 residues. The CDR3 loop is CASSFLPGQGAGSNTEAFF. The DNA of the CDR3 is TGTGCCAGCAGCTTTCTTCCGGGACAGGGGGCTGGGTCGAACACTGAAGCTTTCTTT.

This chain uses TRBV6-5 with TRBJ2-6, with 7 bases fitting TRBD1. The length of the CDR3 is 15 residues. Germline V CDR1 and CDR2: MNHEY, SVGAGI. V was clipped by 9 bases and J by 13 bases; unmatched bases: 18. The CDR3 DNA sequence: TGTGCCAGTCGAAATTGGGACAGAGTCCTGGGTGTCCTGACTTTC. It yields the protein CASRNWDRVLGVLTF.

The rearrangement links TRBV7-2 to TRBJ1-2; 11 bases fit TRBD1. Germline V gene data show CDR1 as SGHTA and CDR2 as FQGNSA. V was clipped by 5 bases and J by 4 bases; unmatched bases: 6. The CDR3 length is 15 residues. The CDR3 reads CASSQGQGAPYGYTF. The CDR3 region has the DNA TGTGCCAGCAGCCAAGGACAGGGGGCACCCTATGGCTACACCTTC.

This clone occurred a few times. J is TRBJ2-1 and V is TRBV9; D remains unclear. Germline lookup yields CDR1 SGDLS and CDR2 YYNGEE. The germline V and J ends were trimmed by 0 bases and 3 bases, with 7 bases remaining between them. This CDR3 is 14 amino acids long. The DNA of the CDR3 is TGTGCCAGCAGCGTAGCTCCTCTCTACAATGAGCAGTTCTTC. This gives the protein CASSVAPLYNEQFF.

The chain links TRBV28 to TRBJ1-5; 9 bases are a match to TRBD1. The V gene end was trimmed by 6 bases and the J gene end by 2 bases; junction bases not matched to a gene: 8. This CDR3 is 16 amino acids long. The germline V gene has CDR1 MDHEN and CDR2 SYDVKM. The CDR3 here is CASSPGTGKGNQPQHF. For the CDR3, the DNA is TGTGCCAGCAGCCCCGGGACAGGGAAAGGCAATCAGCCCCAGCATTTT.

This CDR3 is CASSDPKQGDQPQHF. CDR3 nucleotides: TGTGCCAGCAGTGACCCCAAACAGGGCGATCAGCCCCAGCATTTT. J is TRBJ1-5 and V is TRBV25-1; tentative D call: TRBD1 (6 bases). CDR1 is MGHDK and CDR2 is SYGVNS in the germline V gene. The CDR3 sequence is 15 residues long. Between the trimmed V and J ends, which lost 3 bases and 5 bases, there was a span of 14 bases. The variable domain in full, completed from reference TRBV25-1 and TRBJ1-5, reads EADIYQTPRYLVIGTGKKITLECSQTMGHDKMYWYQQDPGMELHLIHYSYGVNSTEKGDLSSESTVSRIRTEHFPLTLESARPSHTSQYLCASSDPKQGDQPQHFGDGTRLSIL.

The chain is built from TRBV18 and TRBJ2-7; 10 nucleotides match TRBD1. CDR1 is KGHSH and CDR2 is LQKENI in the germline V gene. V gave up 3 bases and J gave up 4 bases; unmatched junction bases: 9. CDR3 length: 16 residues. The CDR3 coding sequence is TGTGCCAGCTCACCTCACCCCGGGACAGGGGATTACGAGCAGTACTTC. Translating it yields CASSPHPGTGDYEQYF.

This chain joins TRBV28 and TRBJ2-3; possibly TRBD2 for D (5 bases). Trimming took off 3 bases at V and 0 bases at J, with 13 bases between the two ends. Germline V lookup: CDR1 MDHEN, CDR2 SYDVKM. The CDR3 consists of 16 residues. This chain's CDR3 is CASSFGLTASTDTQYF. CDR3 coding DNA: TGTGCCAGCAGTTTTGGACTTACTGCTAGCACAGATACGCAGTATTTT. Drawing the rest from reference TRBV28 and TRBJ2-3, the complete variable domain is DVKVTQSSRYLVKRTGEKVFLECVQDMDHENMFWYRQDPGLGLRLIYFSYDVKMKEKGDIPEGYSVSREKKERFSLILESASTNQTSMYLCASSFGLTASTDTQYFGPGTRLTVL.

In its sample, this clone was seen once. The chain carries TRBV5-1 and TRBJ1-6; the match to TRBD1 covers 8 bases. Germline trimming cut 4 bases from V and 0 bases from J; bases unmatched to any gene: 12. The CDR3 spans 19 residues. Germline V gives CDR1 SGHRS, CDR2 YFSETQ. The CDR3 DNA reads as TGCGCCAGCAGCCCTTGGATCCGACAGGGGAGCTCCTATAATTCACCCCTCCACTTT. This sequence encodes CASSPWIRQGSSYNSPLHF.

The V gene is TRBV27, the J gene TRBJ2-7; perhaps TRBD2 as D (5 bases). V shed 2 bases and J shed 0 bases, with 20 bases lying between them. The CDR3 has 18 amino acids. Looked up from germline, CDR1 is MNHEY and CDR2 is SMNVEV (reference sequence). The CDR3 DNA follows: TGTGCCAGCAGTTTAAGAAGTAGCGTCCTAAAGGGCTCCTACGAGCAGTACTTC. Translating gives CASSLRSSVLKGSYEQYF.

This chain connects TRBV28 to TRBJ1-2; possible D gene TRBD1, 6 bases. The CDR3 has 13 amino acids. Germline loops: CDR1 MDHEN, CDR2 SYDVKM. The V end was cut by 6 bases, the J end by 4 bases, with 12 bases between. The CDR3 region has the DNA TGTGCCAGCAGCCCCCCGACAGGCTATGGCTACACCTTC. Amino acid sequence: CASSPPTGYGYTF.

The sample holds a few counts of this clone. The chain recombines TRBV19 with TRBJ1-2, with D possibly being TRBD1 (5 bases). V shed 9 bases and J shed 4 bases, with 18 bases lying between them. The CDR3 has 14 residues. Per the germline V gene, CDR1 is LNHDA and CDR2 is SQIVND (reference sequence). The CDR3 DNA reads TGTGCCAGCTCCGTGGGGGGAAACTTCTATGGCTACACCTTC. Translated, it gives CASSVGGNFYGYTF.

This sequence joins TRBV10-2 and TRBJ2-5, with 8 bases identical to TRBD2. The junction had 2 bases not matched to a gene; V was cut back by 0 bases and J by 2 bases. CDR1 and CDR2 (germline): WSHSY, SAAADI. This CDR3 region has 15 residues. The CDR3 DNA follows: TGCGCCAGCAGTGAGTCGACTAGCGCACAAGAGACCCAGTACTTC. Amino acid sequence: CASSESTSAQETQYF.

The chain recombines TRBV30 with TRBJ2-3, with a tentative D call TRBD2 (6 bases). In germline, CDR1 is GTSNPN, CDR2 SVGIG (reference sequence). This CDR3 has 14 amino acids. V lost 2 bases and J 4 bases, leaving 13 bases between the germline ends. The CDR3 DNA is TGTGCCTGGAGTCTGGGACTCACCCCAGATACGCAGTATTTT. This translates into CAWSLGLTPDTQYF.

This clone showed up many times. CDR3 amino acids: CASSLSGQSYEQYF. Here the CDR3 DNA reads TGTGCCAGCAGCTTGTCGGGACAATCATACGAGCAGTACTTC. The chain combines TRBV7-9 with TRBJ2-7, with D possibly matching TRBD1 (6 bases). V lost 3 bases and J 4 bases, leaving 13 bases between the germline ends. This CDR3 has 14 residues. CDR1 SEHNR and CDR2 FQNEAQ come from the germline V gene (reference sequence).

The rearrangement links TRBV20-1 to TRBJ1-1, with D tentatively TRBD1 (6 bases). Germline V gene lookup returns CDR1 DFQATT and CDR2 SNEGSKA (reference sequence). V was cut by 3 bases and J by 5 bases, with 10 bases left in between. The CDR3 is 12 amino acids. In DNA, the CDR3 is TGCAGTGCTAGTCAGGGGAGTACTGAAGCTTTCTTT. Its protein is CSASQGSTEAFF.

The CDR3 loop reads CATSDLGTGWSYNEQFF. The CDR3 DNA sequence: TGTGCCACCAGTGACTTAGGGACAGGCTGGTCCTACAATGAGCAGTTCTTC. The chain recombines TRBV24-1 with TRBJ2-1, with 8 bases matching TRBD1. The germline CDR1 and CDR2 sequences are KGHDR and SFDVKD. This CDR3 spans 17 amino acids. V shed 4 bases, J shed 1 base, and the junction held 8 bases outside the gene matches.

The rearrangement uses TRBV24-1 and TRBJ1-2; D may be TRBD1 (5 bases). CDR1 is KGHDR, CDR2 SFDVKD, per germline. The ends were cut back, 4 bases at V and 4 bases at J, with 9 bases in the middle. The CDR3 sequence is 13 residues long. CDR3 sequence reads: CATSDDSFYGYTF. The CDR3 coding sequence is TGTGCCACCAGTGACGACAGCTTCTATGGCTACACCTTC.

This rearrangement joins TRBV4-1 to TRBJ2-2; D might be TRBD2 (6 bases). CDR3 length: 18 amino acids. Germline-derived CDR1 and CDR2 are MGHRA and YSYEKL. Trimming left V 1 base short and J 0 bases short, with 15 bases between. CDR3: CASSQGQVGTSNTGELFF. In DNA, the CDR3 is TGCGCCAGCAGCCAAGGGCAGGTGGGGACTTCGAACACCGGGGAGCTGTTTTTT.

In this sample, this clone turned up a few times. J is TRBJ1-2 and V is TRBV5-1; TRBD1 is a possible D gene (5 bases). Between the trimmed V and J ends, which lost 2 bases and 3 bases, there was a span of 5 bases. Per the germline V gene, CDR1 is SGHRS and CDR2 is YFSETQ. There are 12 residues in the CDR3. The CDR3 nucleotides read TGCGCCAGCAGCTTCAGGGACTATGGCTACACCTTC. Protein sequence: CASSFRDYGYTF.

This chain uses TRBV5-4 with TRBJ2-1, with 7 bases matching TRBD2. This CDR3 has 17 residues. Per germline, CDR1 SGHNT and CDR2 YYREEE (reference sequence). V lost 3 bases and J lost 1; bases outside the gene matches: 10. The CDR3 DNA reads TGTGCCAGCAGCTACTCCTTAGCGGGCCGTTCCTACAATGAGCAGTTCTTC. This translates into CASSYSLAGRSYNEQFF.

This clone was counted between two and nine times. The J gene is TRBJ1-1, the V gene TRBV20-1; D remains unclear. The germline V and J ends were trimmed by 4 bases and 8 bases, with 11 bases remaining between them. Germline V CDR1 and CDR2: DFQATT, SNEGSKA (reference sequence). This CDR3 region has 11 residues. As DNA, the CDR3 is TGCAGTGCTAATAGCGGTTCCGAAGCTTTCTTT. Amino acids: CSANSGSEAFF.

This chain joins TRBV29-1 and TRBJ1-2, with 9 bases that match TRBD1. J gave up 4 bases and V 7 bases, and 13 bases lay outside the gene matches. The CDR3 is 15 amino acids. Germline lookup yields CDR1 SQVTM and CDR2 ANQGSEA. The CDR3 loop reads CSGDLRQGGRYGYTF. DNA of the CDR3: TGCAGCGGGGACCTAAGACAGGGGGGTCGCTATGGCTACACCTTC.

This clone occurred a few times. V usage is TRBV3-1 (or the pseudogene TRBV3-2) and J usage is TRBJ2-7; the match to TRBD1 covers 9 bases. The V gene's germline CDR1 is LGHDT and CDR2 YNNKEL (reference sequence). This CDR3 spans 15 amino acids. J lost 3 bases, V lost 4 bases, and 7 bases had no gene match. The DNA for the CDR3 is TGTGCCAGCAGCCTAAGGGGACAGGGTAACTACGAGCAGTACTTC. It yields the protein CASSLRGQGNYEQYF.

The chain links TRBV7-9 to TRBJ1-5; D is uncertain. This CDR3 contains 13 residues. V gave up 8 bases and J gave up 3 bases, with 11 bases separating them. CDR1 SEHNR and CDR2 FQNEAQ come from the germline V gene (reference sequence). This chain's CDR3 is CASAGGNNQPQHF. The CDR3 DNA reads TGTGCCAGCGCGGGAGGGAACAATCAGCCCCAGCATTTT.

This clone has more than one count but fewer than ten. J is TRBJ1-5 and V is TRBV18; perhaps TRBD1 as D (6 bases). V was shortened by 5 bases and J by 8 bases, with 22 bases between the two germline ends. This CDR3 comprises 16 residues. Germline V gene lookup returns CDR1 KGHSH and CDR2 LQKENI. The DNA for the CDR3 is TGTGCCAGCTCAGGGACCAGCCAGGGGAAGGTAGAGCCCCAGCATTTT. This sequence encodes CASSGTSQGKVEPQHF.

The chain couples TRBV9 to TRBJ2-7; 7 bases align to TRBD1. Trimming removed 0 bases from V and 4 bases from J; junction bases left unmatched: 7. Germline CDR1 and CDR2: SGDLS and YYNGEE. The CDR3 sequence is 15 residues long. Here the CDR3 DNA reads TGTGCCAGCAGCGTAGCAACAGGGGCCCAATACGAGCAGTACTTC. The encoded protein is CASSVATGAQYEQYF.

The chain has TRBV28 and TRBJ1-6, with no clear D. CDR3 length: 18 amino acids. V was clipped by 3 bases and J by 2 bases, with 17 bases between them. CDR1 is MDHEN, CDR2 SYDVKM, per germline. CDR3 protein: CASSFEGKAVTYNSPLHF. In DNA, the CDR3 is TGTGCCAGCAGTTTTGAGGGAAAGGCAGTCACCTATAATTCACCCCTCCACTTT.

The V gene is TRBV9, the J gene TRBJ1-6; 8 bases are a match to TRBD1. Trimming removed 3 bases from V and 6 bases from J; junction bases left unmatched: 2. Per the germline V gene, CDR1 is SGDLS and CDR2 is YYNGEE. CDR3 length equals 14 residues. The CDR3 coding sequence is TGTGCCAGCAGCGAGGGACAGGCTAATTCACCCCTCCACTTT. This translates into CASSEGQANSPLHF.

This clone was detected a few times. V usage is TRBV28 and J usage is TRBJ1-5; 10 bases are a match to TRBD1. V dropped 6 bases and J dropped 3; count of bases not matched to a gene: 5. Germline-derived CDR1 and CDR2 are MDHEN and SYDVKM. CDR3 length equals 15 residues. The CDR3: CASRRQGANNQPQHF. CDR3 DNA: TGTGCCAGCAGAAGACAGGGGGCAAACAATCAGCCCCAGCATTTT.